This entry describes one T cell receptor (beta chain). Sequencing libraries for TCR beta were prepared with iRepertoire HTBI primers and Arm-PCR of CDR3 regions. Using its own MiXCR run on the multiplex PCR reads, TCRdb lists one record per CDR3 protein. Of roughly 260,000 distinct CDR3 sequences listed, more than 15% are singletons. These data are taken from a study of regulatory T cells in long-lasting Graves disease. Looked up from germline, CDR1 is SGHTA and CDR2 is FQGNSA. V gave up 2 bases and J gave up 4 bases, with 6 bases separating them. This CDR3 is 13 amino acids long. Time point of the sample: newly diagnosed GD, antithyroid drugs for less than 3 months. From RNA extracted from PBMCs, the TCR library was made. The same specimen was also included in a second study, on T cells in Graves' hyperthyroidism and ophthalmopathy. In that study: Blood held most thyroid clonotypes expanded above 0.001 frequency.

Source: peripheral blood mononuclear cells (PBMCs), taken at new diagnosis, from a patient treated with antithyroid drugs. V is TRBV7-2 and J is TRBJ1-5; D gene unclear. This receptor was identified in a woman aged 25 to 39 with Graves disease. CDR3 region: CASSLRWNQPQHF. The CDR3 DNA reads as TGTGCCAGCAGCTTACGGTGGAATCAGCCCCAGCATTTT.